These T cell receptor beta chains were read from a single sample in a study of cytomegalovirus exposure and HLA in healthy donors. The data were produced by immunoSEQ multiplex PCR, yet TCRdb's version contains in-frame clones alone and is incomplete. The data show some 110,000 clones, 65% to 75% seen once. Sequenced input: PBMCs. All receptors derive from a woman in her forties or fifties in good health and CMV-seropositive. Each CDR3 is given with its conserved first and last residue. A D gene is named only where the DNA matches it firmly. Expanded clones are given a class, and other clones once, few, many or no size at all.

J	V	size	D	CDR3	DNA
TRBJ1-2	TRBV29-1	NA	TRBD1	CSALPGQNYGYTF	TGCAGCGCTCTACCGGGACAGAACTATGGCTACACCTTC
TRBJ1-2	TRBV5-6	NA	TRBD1	CASSWRMDRANGYTF	TGTGCCAGCAGCTGGAGAATGGACAGGGCAAATGGCTACACCTTC
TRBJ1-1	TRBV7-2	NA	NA	CASSLLGNTEAFF	TGTGCCAGCAGCTTACTAGGGAACACTGAAGCTTTCTTT
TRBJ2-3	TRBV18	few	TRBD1	CASSPQGADTQYF	TGTGCCAGCTCACCGCAGGGGGCAGATACGCAGTATTTT
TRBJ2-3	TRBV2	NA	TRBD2	CASSEIGGAGTDTQYF	TGTGCCAGCAGTGAAATCGGGGGGGCCGGCACAGATACGCAGTATTTT
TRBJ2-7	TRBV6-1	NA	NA	CASSEYSPYEQYF	TGTGCCAGCAGTGAATACAGTCCCTACGAGCAGTACTTC
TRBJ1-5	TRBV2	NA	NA	CASSQDSPNQPQHF	TGTGCCAGCAGCCAGGACAGCCCCAATCAGCCCCAGCATTTT
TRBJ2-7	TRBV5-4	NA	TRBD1	CASSLATGNDEQYF	TGTGCCAGCAGCTTGGCGACAGGGAACGACGAGCAGTACTTC
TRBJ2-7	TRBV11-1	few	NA	CASSLCSQGSCEQYF	TGTGCCAGCAGCTTATGTAGTCAGGGGTCGTGCGAGCAGTACTTC
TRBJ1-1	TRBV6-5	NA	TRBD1	CASSRGQTGGTEAFF	TGTGCCAGCAGTCGCGGACAGACAGGGGGGACTGAAGCTTTCTTT
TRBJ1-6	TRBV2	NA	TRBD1	CASSGLRQGNSPLHF	TGTGCCAGCAGTGGTTTGCGACAGGGTAATTCACCCCTCCACTTT
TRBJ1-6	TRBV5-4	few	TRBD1	CASSFRDRASPLHF	TGTGCCAGCAGCTTTCGGGACAGGGCTTCACCCCTCCACTTT
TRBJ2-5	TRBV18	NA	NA	CASSRKKDFQETQYF	TGTGCCAGCTCCCGAAAGAAGGACTTCCAAGAGACCCAGTACTTC
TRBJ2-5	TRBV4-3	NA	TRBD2	CASSHWTTGGQETQYF	TGCGCCAGCAGCCACTGGACAACGGGAGGCCAAGAGACCCAGTACTTC
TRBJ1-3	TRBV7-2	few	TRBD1	CASSLVGGQAGNTIYF	TGTGCCAGCAGCTTAGTAGGGGGACAGGCTGGAAACACCATATATTTT
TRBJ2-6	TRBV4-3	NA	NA	CASSQEPGPGANVLTF	TGCGCCAGCAGCCAAGAACCTGGGCCCGGGGCCAACGTCCTGACTTTC
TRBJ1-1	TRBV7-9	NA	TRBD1	CASSPYTTGTGGKNTEAFF	TGTGCCAGCAGCCCCTATACAACCGGGACAGGGGGGAAGAACACTGAAGCTTTCTTT
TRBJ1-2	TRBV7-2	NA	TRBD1	CASSLAGGPSIWYGYTF	TGTGCCAGCAGCTTAGCAGGGGGCCCCTCCATTTGGTATGGCTACACCTTC
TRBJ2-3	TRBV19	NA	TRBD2	CASSIGIAGGTTDTQYF	TGTGCCAGTAGTATTGGTATAGCGGGAGGGACCACAGATACGCAGTATTTT
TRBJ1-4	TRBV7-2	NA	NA	CASSSRQEYNEKLFF	TGTGCCAGCAGCTCGAGACAGGAGTATAATGAAAAACTGTTTTTT
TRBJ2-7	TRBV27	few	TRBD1	CASSLDRESYEQYF	TGTGCCAGCAGTCTCGACAGGGAGTCATACGAGCAGTACTTC
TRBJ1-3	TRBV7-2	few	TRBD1	CASSFQGVSGNTIYF	TGTGCCAGCAGCTTTCAGGGGGTCTCTGGAAACACCATATATTTT
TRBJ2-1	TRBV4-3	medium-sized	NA	CASSQDVAVYNEQFF	TGCGCCAGCAGCCAAGACGTAGCGGTTTACAATGAGCAGTTCTTC
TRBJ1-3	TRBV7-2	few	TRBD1	CASSLDTGGGGNTIYF	TGTGCCAGCAGCTTAGATACAGGGGGTGGTGGAAACACCATATATTTT
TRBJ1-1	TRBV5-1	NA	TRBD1	CASSLFDRATEAFF	TGCGCCAGCAGCTTATTCGACAGGGCCACTGAAGCTTTCTTT
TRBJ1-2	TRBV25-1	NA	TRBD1	CASSPHLGQGDNYGYTF	TGTGCCAGCAGCCCACATTTAGGGCAGGGGGACAACTATGGCTACACCTTC
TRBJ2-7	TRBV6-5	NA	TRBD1	CASKQGGENYEQYF	TGTGCCAGCAAGCAAGGGGGCGAGAATTACGAGCAGTACTTC
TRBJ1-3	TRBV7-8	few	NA	CASSPLLTGIIYF	TGTGCCAGCAGCCCCCTCTTGACAGGAATAATATATTTT
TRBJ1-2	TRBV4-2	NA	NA	CASSRDNGYTF	TGTGCCAGCAGCCGGGACAATGGCTACACCTTC
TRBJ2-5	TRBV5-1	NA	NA	CASSYLATQETQYF	TGCGCCAGCAGCTATCTAGCGACCCAAGAGACCCAGTACTTC
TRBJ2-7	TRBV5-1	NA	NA	CASSLEGVLHEQYF	TGCGCCAGCAGCTTGGAGGGAGTATTGCACGAGCAGTACTTC
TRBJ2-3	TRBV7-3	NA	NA	CASSSQGRGTDTQYF	TGTGCCAGCAGCTCGCAGGGGCGAGGCACAGATACGCAGTATTTT
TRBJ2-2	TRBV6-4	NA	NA	CASSGMEGTGELFF	TGTGCCAGCAGTGGCATGGAGGGCACCGGGGAGCTGTTTTTT
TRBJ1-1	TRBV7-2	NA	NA	CASSFLTANTEAFF	TGTGCCAGCAGCTTCCTGACAGCGAACACTGAAGCTTTCTTT
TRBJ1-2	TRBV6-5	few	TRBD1	CASSYGGGSSWGYTF	TGTGCCAGCAGTTACGGAGGGGGCTCCTCGTGGGGCTACACCTTC
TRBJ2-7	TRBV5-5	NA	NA	CASSLRYSPEQYF	TGTGCCAGCAGCTTGCGCTATTCTCCCGAGCAGTACTTC
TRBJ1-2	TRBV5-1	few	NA	CASSPMRQNYGYTF	TGCGCCAGCAGCCCAATGAGACAGAACTATGGCTACACCTTC
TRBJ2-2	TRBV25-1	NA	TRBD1	CASSGRGTGELFF	TGTGCCAGCAGTGGCAGGGGGACCGGGGAGCTGTTTTTT
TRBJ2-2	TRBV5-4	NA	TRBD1	CASSLGDRHLGELFF	TGTGCCAGCAGCTTGGGGGACAGGCATCTGGGGGAGCTGTTTTTT
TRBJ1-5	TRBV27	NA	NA	CASGPQGRGNQPQHF	TGTGCCAGCGGTCCCCAGGGTCGGGGCAATCAGCCCCAGCATTTT
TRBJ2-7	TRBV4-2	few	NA	CASSQATRGTYEQYF	TGTGCCAGCAGCCAGGCGACAAGGGGGACATACGAGCAGTACTTC
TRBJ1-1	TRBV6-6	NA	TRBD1	CATQAGTGTTEAFF	TGTGCCACCCAAGCCGGGACAGGGACCACTGAAGCTTTCTTT
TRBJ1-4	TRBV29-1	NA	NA	CSGTVNEKLFF	TGCAGCGGGACAGTTAATGAAAAACTGTTTTTT
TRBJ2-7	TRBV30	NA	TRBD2	CAWKLAGGYEQYF	TGTGCCTGGAAGCTAGCGGGAGGGTACGAGCAGTACTTC
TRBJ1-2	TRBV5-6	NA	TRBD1	CASSLETGGNYGYTF	TGTGCCAGCAGCTTGGAGACAGGGGGTAACTATGGCTACACCTTC
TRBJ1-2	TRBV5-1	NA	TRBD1	CASSLDLGDRVNGYTF	TGCGCCAGCAGCTTGGACCTGGGGGACAGGGTAAATGGCTACACCTTC
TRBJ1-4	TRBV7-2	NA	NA	CASSLVFRDEKLFF	TGTGCCAGCAGCTTAGTTTTCCGAGATGAAAAACTGTTTTTT
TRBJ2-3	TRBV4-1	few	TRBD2	CASSRGGSGGPTDTQYF	TGCGCCAGCAGCCGCGGGGGTAGCGGGGGTCCAACAGATACGCAGTATTTT
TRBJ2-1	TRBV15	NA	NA	CATSVDSYDNEQFF	TGTGCCACCAGCGTCGACTCATACGACAATGAGCAGTTCTTC
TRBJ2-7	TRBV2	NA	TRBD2	CASKNRGTSGLYEQYF	TGTGCCAGCAAAAACAGGGGAACTAGCGGGCTCTACGAGCAGTACTTC
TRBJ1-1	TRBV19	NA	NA	CASSIVRGNTEAFF	TGTGCCAGTAGTATAGTTCGAGGGAACACTGAAGCTTTCTTT
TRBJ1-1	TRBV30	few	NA	CAWTGSPNTEAFF	TGTGCCTGGACTGGGAGCCCGAACACTGAAGCTTTCTTT
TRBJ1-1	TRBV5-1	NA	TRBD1	CASSKQGAVNTEAFF	TGCGCCAGCAGTAAACAGGGGGCCGTGAACACTGAAGCTTTCTTT
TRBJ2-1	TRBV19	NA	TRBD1	CASSDRDLSYNEQFF	TGTGCCAGTAGTGACAGGGACCTCTCCTACAATGAGCAGTTCTTC
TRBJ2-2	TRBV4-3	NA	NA	CASSQTPPGAGGELFF	TGCGCCAGCAGCCAGACCCCCCCAGGGGCCGGCGGGGAGCTGTTTTTT
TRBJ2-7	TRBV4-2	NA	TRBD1	CASSQDLDRGEQYF	TGTGCCAGCAGCCAAGACTTGGACAGGGGTGAGCAGTACTTC
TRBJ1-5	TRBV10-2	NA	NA	CASSESRDQPQHF	TGCGCCAGCAGTGAGTCGAGGGATCAGCCCCAGCATTTT
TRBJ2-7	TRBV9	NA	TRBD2	CASSVTSGSYEQYF	TGTGCCAGCAGCGTGACTAGCGGGAGCTACGAGCAGTACTTC
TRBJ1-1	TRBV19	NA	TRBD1	CASATGLNTEAFF	TGTGCCAGCGCGACAGGGTTGAACACTGAAGCTTTCTTT